The clone carrying this TCR beta chain was found many times. What it binds is unknown. Molecular barcoded adaptors covering alpha/delta and beta/gamma chains were used on roughly 370 ng RNA. Using its own MiXCR run on the reads, TCRdb lists one record per CDR3 protein. The sample holds 100,000 to 150,000 distinct CDR3 sequences, approximately 13% seen once. This entry is derived from a study of read filtering for tumor transcriptome and immune sequencing. About the research overall: Mean patient age was about 66 years, range about 45 to 90; 17 male, 11 to 15 female. IR-seq gave about 3.5 to 11 million TCR reads per sample; RNA-seq gave roughly 80 to 1273. Study-level findings and limits: Sorted CD138-negative bone marrow cells were not purified T cells.

Germline loops: CDR1 LNHNV, CDR2 YYDKDF (reference sequence). The CDR3 loop spans 13 amino acids. Trimming took off 5 bases at V and 2 bases at J, with 7 bases between the two ends. The chain has TRBV15 and TRBJ2-1; the D is unclear. Material: a population of CD138-negative cells sorted from bone marrow. The sequence was collected from a donor at least 40 years old with multiple myeloma. The CDR3 region is CATSGLAYNEQFF. The DNA of the CDR3 is TGTGCCACCAGCGGGCTAGCCTACAATGAGCAGTTCTTC.